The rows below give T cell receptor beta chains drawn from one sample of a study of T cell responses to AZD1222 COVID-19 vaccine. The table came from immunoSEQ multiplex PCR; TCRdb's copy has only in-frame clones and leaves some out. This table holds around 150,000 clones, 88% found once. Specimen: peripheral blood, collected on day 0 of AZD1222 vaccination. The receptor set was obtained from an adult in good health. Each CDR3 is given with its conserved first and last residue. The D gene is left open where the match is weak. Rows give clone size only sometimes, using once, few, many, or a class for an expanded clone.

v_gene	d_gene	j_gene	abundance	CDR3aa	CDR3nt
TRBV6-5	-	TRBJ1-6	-	CASGRGSSYNSPLHF	TGTGCCAGCGGTAGGGGATCCTCCTATAATTCACCCCTCCACTTT
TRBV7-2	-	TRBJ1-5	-	CASSFSTVNQPQHF	TGTGCCAGCAGCTTTTCGACAGTAAATCAGCCCCAGCATTTT
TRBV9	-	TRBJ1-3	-	CASSVGGGNTIYF	TGTGCCAGCAGCGTAGGTGGCGGAAACACCATATATTTT
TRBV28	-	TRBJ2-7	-	CASRADRYEQYF	TGTGCCAGCAGGGCTGACAGGTACGAGCAGTACTTC
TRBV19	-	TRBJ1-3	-	CASSTPRVGPIYF	TGTGCCAGTAGTACGCCTCGCGTTGGCCCCATATATTTT
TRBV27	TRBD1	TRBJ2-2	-	CASPGGYTGELFF	TGTGCCAGCCCAGGGGGTTACACCGGGGAGCTGTTTTTT
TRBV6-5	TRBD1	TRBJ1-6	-	CASGQGVRSPLHF	TGTGCCAGCGGGCAGGGGGTTCGATCACCCCTCCACTTT
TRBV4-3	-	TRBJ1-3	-	CASSRGLGNTIYF	TGCGCCAGCAGTCGAGGACTTGGAAACACCATATATTTT
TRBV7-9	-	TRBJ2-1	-	CASSLGDEQFF	TGTGCCAGCAGCCTAGGGGATGAGCAGTTCTTC
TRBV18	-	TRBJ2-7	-	CASSATSQPPYEQYF	TGTGCCAGCTCAGCCACGTCCCAACCCCCCTACGAGCAGTACTTC
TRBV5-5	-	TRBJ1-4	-	CASSPRPLSNEKLFF	TGTGCCAGCAGCCCCCGCCCACTGTCAAATGAAAAACTGTTTTTT
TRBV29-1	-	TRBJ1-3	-	CSVEQAGNTIYF	TGCAGCGTGGAACAAGCTGGAAACACCATATATTTT
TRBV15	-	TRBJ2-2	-	CATSRDALAGSNTGELFF	TGTGCCACCAGCAGGGACGCCTTGGCAGGTTCGAACACCGGGGAGCTGTTTTTT
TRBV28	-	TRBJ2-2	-	CASSFYRESNTGELFF	TGTGCCAGCAGTTTTTACAGGGAATCGAACACCGGGGAGCTGTTTTTT
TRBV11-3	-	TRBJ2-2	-	CASSQAGLQVGELFF	TGTGCCAGCAGCCAGGCGGGGCTCCAAGTCGGGGAGCTGTTTTTT
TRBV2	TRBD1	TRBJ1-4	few	CASSARGREKLFF	TGTGCCAGCAGTGCAAGGGGGCGGGAAAAACTGTTTTTT
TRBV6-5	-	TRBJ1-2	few	CASSVGKGNYGYTF	TGTGCCAGCAGCGTAGGGAAAGGGAACTATGGCTACACCTTC
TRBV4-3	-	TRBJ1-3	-	CASSRGNTIYF	TGCGCCAGCAGCCGCGGGAACACCATATATTTT
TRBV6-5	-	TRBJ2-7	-	CASTGGRSPYEQYF	TGTGCCAGCACCGGGGGCAGGTCCCCCTACGAGCAGTACTTC
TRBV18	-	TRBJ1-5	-	CASSPGVGNQPQHF	TGTGCCAGCTCACCAGGGGTTGGGAATCAGCCCCAGCATTTT
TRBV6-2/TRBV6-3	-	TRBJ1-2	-	CASSHGSGNRQGYGGYTF	TGTGCCAGCAGTCACGGATCGGGGAATAGACAAGGATACGGTGGCTACACCTTC
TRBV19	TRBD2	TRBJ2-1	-	CASSIASGRGDNEQFF	TGTGCCAGTAGTATAGCGAGCGGACGGGGGGACAATGAGCAGTTCTTC
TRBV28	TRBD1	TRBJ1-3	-	CASSAGTGISGNTIYF	TGTGCCAGCAGTGCCGGGACAGGGATCTCTGGAAACACCATATATTTT
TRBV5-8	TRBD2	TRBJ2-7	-	CASSLVIAGAYEQYF	TGTGCCAGCAGCTTGGTGATAGCGGGGGCCTACGAGCAGTACTTC
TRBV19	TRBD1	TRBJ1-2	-	CASSTGQGYGYTF	TGTGCCAGTAGTACCGGACAGGGCTATGGCTACACCTTC
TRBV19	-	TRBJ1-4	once	CASSTTDRYNEKLFF	TGTGCCAGTAGTACTACGGACAGATATAATGAAAAACTGTTTTTT
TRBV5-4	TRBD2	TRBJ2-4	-	CASSLAGVAGNNIQYF	TGTGCCAGCAGCTTGGCGGGGGTAGCGGGGAACAACATTCAGTACTTC
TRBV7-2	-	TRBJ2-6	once	CASSLSATGANVLTF	TGTGCCAGCAGCTTATCGGCTACTGGGGCCAACGTCCTGACTTTC
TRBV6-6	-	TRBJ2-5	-	CASILRPREVGETQYF	TGTGCCAGCATACTCAGGCCCAGGGAAGTAGGGGAGACCCAGTACTTC
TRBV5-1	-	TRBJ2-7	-	CASSLDGSTYEQYF	TGCGCCAGCAGCTTGGACGGGTCGACCTACGAGCAGTACTTC
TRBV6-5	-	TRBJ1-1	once	CASSRTGAEAFF	TGTGCCAGCAGTCGGACTGGCGCTGAAGCTTTCTTT
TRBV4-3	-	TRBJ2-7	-	CASSQAAGAYEQYF	TGCGCCAGCAGCCAAGCGGCGGGTGCCTACGAGCAGTACTTC
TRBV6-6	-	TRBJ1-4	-	CASSYPGGEKLFF	TGTGCCAGCAGTTACCCCGGCGGTGAAAAACTGTTTTTT
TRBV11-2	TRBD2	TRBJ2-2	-	CASSLGLGGQTGELFF	TGTGCCAGCAGCTTAGGTCTGGGAGGGCAGACCGGGGAGCTGTTTTTT
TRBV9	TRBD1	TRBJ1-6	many	CASSASGTGDSPLHF	TGTGCCAGCAGCGCCTCCGGGACAGGGGATTCACCCCTCCACTTT
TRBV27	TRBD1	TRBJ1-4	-	CASSLRGQGELFF	TGTGCCAGCAGTCTCAGGGGCCAGGGGGAACTGTTTTTT
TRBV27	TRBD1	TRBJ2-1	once	CASSLLGQGSYNEQFF	TGTGCCAGCAGTCTCCTCGGACAGGGTTCCTACAATGAGCAGTTCTTC
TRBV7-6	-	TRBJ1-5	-	CASSQEQGNQPQHF	TGTGCCAGCAGCCAGGAGCAGGGGAATCAGCCCCAGCATTTT
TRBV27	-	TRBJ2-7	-	CASSRKPTGPLLNEQYF	TGTGCCAGCAGCCGTAAACCTACAGGGCCCCTTCTTAACGAGCAGTACTTC
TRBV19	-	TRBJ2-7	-	CASSEGTYEQYF	TGTGCCAGTAGTGAGGGTACCTACGAGCAGTACTTC
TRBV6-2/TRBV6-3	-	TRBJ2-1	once	CASSYSEDRNEQFF	TGTGCCAGCAGTTACTCGGAGGATAGGAATGAGCAGTTCTTC
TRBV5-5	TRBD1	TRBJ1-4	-	CASSLGTTGTNEKLFF	TGTGCCAGCAGCTTGGGGACGACAGGGACTAATGAAAAACTGTTTTTT
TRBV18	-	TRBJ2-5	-	CASSLQFQETQYF	TGTGCCAGCTCGCTACAATTCCAAGAGACCCAGTACTTC
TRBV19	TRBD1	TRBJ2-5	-	CASSDTGGASETQYF	TGTGCCAGTAGTGATACAGGGGGCGCATCAGAGACCCAGTACTTC
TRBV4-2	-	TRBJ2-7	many	CASSQEGDNSYEQYF	TGTGCCAGCAGCCAAGAAGGGGACAACTCCTACGAGCAGTACTTC
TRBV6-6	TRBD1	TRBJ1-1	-	CASSTPGGFTEAFF	TGTGCCAGCAGTACTCCAGGGGGCTTCACTGAAGCTTTCTTT
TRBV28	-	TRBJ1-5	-	CASSSLGQGGVNQPQHF	TGTGCCAGCAGTTCCCTGGGGCAGGGTGGCGTCAATCAGCCCCAGCATTTT
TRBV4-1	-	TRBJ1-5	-	CASSQVQNSQPQHF	TGCGCCAGCAGCCAAGTCCAGAATTCCCAGCCCCAGCATTTT
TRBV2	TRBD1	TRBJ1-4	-	CASSDGTGYEKLFF	TGTGCCAGCAGTGATGGGACAGGGTATGAAAAACTGTTTTTT
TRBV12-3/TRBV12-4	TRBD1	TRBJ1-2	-	CASSSQGDYGYTF	TGTGCCAGCAGTTCCCAGGGGGACTATGGCTACACCTTC
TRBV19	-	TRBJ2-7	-	CASSPAPGIYEQYF	TGTGCCAGTAGTCCGGCTCCAGGGATCTACGAGCAGTACTTC
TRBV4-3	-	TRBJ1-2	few	CASSQDLQKPGYTF	TGCGCCAGCAGCCAAGATTTGCAGAAACCTGGCTACACCTTC
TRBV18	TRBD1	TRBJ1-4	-	CASSPPGTGNEKLFF	TGTGCCAGCTCACCCCCCGGGACAGGGAATGAAAAACTGTTTTTT
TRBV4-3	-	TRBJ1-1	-	CASSQQVSTEAFF	TGCGCCAGCAGCCAGCAAGTATCCACTGAAGCTTTCTTT
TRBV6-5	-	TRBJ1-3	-	CASRAGGAGNTIYF	TGTGCCAGCAGGGCCGGGGGGGCTGGAAACACCATATATTTT